This T cell receptor (beta chain) was profiled in a study of OX40 agonist ivuxolimab in advanced cancers. In the study overall: Treatment received earlier with anti-PD-1, anti-PD-L1 or anti-CTLA-4 agents was allowed, and over 30% had some.

Produced via immunoSEQ multiplex PCR; TCRdb's table is partial and in-frame only. The sample includes about 64,000 clones, roughly 84% of them seen just once. The CDR3 sequence is 15 residues long. Germline assignment: CDR1 MNHEY and CDR2 SVGAGI. Autoimmune disease history or systemic immunosuppression disqualified patients. Samples were taken at baseline and on day 1 of cycles 4 and 7. Points on this clone: One end of the junction fails to match germline, which may point to a read error.

Specimen: CD4+ or CD8+ T cells sorted from blood, collected in a trial of the OX40 agonist ivuxolimab. The chain uses TRBV6-5 and TRBJ1-3, with TRBD1 as a possible D gene (6 bases). The receptor comes from an adult with an advanced solid tumor such as melanoma, head and neck, liver or kidney cancer. CDR3 in DNA: TGTGCCAGCAGCCCTAGGGGGAACTCTGGAAGCACCATATATTTT. Translating gives CASSPRGNSGSTIYF.